The rows below give T cell receptor beta chains drawn from one sample of a study of cytomegalovirus exposure and HLA in healthy donors. Measured with immunoSEQ multiplex PCR; TCRdb has only the in-frame clones, and not every one. The sample carries 100,000 to 120,000 clones, approximately 82% recorded once. Source material: PBMCs. The receptor set was obtained from a man between 40 and 49 years old in good health and CMV-seropositive. Both conserved end residues are part of each CDR3. Fields, in order: V gene, J gene, clone size, D gene, CDR3 protein, CDR3 DNA. The D gene is left open where the match is weak. Size values are once, few and many counts, or a class for expanded clones, and some rows have none.

TRBV4-1	TRBJ1-1	.	.	CASSQDRGGNTEAFF	TGCGCCAGCAGCCAAGATCGAGGAGGGAACACTGAAGCTTTCTTT
TRBV19	TRBJ1-6	.	.	CASTTGGVRSPLHF	TGTGCCAGTACCACGGGAGGGGTGAGGTCACCCCTCCACTTT
TRBV27	TRBJ1-6	.	TRBD1	CASNRGRGVSAPLHF	TGTGCCAGCAATCGGGGCAGGGGGGTTTCAGCACCCCTCCACTTT
TRBV6-4	TRBJ2-2	.	.	CASSDPGGTGELFF	TGTGCCAGCAGTGACCCAGGTGGCACCGGGGAGCTGTTTTTT
TRBV7-8	TRBJ2-7	.	.	CASSLRGRGVYEQYF	TGTGCCAGCAGCTTAAGAGGCAGGGGAGTGTACGAGCAGTACTTC
TRBV5-1	TRBJ1-4	.	TRBD1	CASSLPDRGGATNEKLFF	TGCGCCAGCTCGTTACCGGACAGGGGGGGAGCAACTAATGAAAAACTGTTTTTT
TRBV11-2	TRBJ2-5	.	TRBD2	CASSFGARGGAAETQYF	TGTGCCAGCAGCTTTGGGGCCCGGGGGGGGGCCGCTGAGACCCAGTACTTC
TRBV6-5	TRBJ2-1	.	TRBD2	CASGTSGISEQFF	TGTGCCAGCGGGACTAGCGGGATAAGTGAGCAGTTCTTC
TRBV19	TRBJ2-7	.	TRBD2	CASGTFGTSGMVEQYF	TGTGCCAGCGGGACCTTCGGGACTAGCGGGATGGTCGAGCAGTACTTC
TRBV6-6	TRBJ2-7	.	.	CASSYVPRGEQYF	TGTGCCAGCAGTTACGTACCCCGGGGCGAGCAGTACTTC
TRBV19	TRBJ2-1	.	TRBD1	CASSMGQGPSEQFF	TGTGCCAGTAGTATGGGACAGGGTCCTAGTGAGCAGTTCTTC
TRBV30	TRBJ2-5	.	.	CAWSVLALREETQYF	TGTGCCTGGAGTGTATTGGCCCTGCGGGAAGAGACCCAGTACTTC
TRBV7-6	TRBJ2-2	few	TRBD2	CASSVRGRDMTGELFF	TGTGCCAGCAGCGTCCGGGGGAGGGATATGACCGGGGAGCTGTTTTTT
TRBV7-2	TRBJ2-3	.	.	CASSSRMDTQYF	TGTGCCAGCAGCTCCAGAATGGATACGCAGTATTTT
TRBV30	TRBJ2-1	.	TRBD2	CAWSVPAGAGWNEQFF	TGTGCCTGGAGTGTTCCAGCGGGGGCCGGTTGGAATGAGCAGTTCTTC
TRBV18	TRBJ1-1	.	TRBD1	CASSQGQGYTEAFF	TGTGCCAGCTCACAGGGACAGGGGTATACTGAAGCTTTCTTT
TRBV10-3	TRBJ2-7	.	.	CAISVFLAFEQYF	TGTGCCATCAGTGTGTTTCTAGCCTTCGAGCAGTACTTC
TRBV6-1	TRBJ1-1	.	TRBD1	CASSEGDRGRTEAFF	TGTGCCAGCAGTGAGGGTGACAGGGGGCGGACTGAAGCTTTCTTT
TRBV9	TRBJ2-1	.	TRBD2	CASSGSGGATYNEQFF	TGTGCCAGCAGCGGCAGCGGGGGGGCAACCTACAATGAGCAGTTCTTC
TRBV9	TRBJ2-1	.	.	CASSVGVLYNEQFF	TGTGCCAGCAGCGTAGGCGTTCTATACAATGAGCAGTTCTTC
TRBV18	TRBJ1-2	.	.	CASSPQGPQTPYGYTF	TGTGCCAGCTCACCTCAGGGTCCCCAAACCCCCTATGGCTACACCTTC
TRBV27	TRBJ1-3	.	TRBD1	CASSSSRDRARAGNTIYF	TGTGCCAGCAGTTCGTCCCGGGACAGGGCTAGGGCTGGAAACACCATATATTTT
TRBV27	TRBJ2-1	once	TRBD2	CASSPHRGTSGSNEQFF	TGTGCCAGCAGTCCGCACAGAGGGACTAGCGGGAGCAATGAGCAGTTCTTC
TRBV10-3	TRBJ1-3	.	.	CAISEHRGSGGNTIYF	TGTGCCATCAGTGAGCACCGGGGAAGTGGTGGAAACACCATATATTTT
TRBV28	TRBJ2-3	.	TRBD2	CASSLPGTSRSTDTQYF	TGTGCCAGCAGTTTGCCAGGGACTAGTCGGTCCACAGATACGCAGTATTTT
TRBV29-1	TRBJ1-2	.	TRBD1	CSVEQGAGYTF	TGCAGCGTTGAACAGGGGGCGGGCTACACCTTC
TRBV4-1	TRBJ2-2	.	TRBD2	CASSQPRLAGGNTGELFF	TGCGCCAGCAGCCAACCCCGACTTGCGGGAGGGAACACCGGGGAGCTGTTTTTT
TRBV15	TRBJ1-4	.	TRBD1	CATSRDLPGQGGEKLFF	TGTGCCACCAGCAGAGATCTTCCGGGACAGGGAGGTGAAAAACTGTTTTTT
TRBV27	TRBJ2-5	.	.	CASSSLGRGNKETQYF	TGTGCCAGCAGTTCCCTAGGCCGGGGGAATAAGGAGACCCAGTACTTC
TRBV27	TRBJ2-2	once	.	CASRTGLPRRPGELFF	TGTGCCAGCAGAACGGGACTCCCAAGGCGGCCCGGGGAGCTGTTTTTT
TRBV4-3	TRBJ2-3	few	.	CASSQGGLHTDTQYF	TGCGCCAGCAGCCAAGGGGGGCTTCACACAGATACGCAGTATTTT
TRBV5-6	TRBJ1-1	.	.	CASSLMANVNTEAFF	TGTGCCAGCAGCTTAATGGCCAACGTAAACACTGAAGCTTTCTTT
TRBV7-9	TRBJ2-7	few	.	CSSSLLSGSSSEQYF	TGTTCCAGCAGCTTATTATCGGGATCCTCGTCCGAGCAGTACTTC
TRBV4-1	TRBJ2-7	few	.	CASSQEDQTGSSYEQYF	TGCGCCAGCAGCCAAGAAGATCAGACAGGAAGCTCCTACGAGCAGTACTTC
TRBV11-3	TRBJ1-2	.	.	CASSYPGGYGYTF	TGTGCCAGCAGCTACCCCGGAGGCTATGGCTACACCTTC
TRBV11-1	TRBJ2-2	.	TRBD2	CASSRTSGTNTGELFF	TGTGCCAGCAGTCGGACTAGCGGGACGAACACCGGGGAGCTGTTTTTT
TRBV5-4	TRBJ1-1	once	.	CASSADRNTEAFF	TGTGCCAGCAGCGCGGACAGGAACACTGAAGCTTTCTTT
TRBV6-1	TRBJ1-5	.	.	CASSPGVGQPQHF	TGTGCCAGCAGCCCAGGGGTGGGGCAGCCCCAGCATTTT
TRBV19	TRBJ1-5	.	.	CASRMDRYSNQPQHF	TGTGCCAGTAGGATGGACAGATATAGCAATCAGCCCCAGCATTTT
TRBV4-3	TRBJ1-5	once	TRBD1	CASSRDRGNQPQHF	TGCGCCAGCAGCCGAGACAGGGGTAATCAGCCCCAGCATTTT